Listed below are T cell receptor beta chains from one sample, sequenced in a study of cytomegalovirus exposure and HLA in healthy donors. Profiling relied on immunoSEQ multiplex PCR, and the TCRdb table lists in-frame clones only, not all of them. The repertoire holds roughly 150,000 clones, with roughly nine tenths as singletons. Source material: PBMCs. These receptors came from a woman in her late teens or twenties in good health and CMV-seropositive. CDR3s include the opening cysteine and the closing phenylalanine or tryptophan. Fields, in order: CDR3 length, J gene, V gene, CDR3 protein.

length: 14; J: TRBJ2-7; V: TRBV19; CDR3: CASSIDRGSYEQYF
length: 13; J: TRBJ2-3; V: TRBV4-3; CDR3: CASSQGHTDTQYF
length: 15; J: TRBJ2-7; V: TRBV14; CDR3: CASSQDLDKTYEQYF
length: 13; J: TRBJ2-7; V: TRBV30; CDR3: CAWSVGLVAEQYF
length: 16; J: TRBJ1-2; V: TRBV27; CDR3: CASSSGTAAPNYGYTF
length: 16; J: TRBJ1-1; V: TRBV28; CDR3: CASSLLGQGADTEAFF
length: 16; J: TRBJ1-2; V: TRBV4-2; CDR3: CASSQVATQDGYGYTF
length: 18; J: TRBJ2-2; V: TRBV11-2; CDR3: CASSLVLGHLRDTGELFF
length: 11; J: TRBJ1-1; V: TRBV11-2; CDR3: CASSSDNKGFF
length: 13; J: TRBJ1-5; V: TRBV7-2; CDR3: CASSPVSNQPQHF
length: 17; J: TRBJ2-3; V: TRBV11-3; CDR3: CASSPREGLARTDTQYF
length: 17; J: TRBJ2-3; V: TRBV10-3; CDR3: CAISSGRAGGQTDTQYF
length: 16; J: TRBJ1-2; V: TRBV5-1; CDR3: CASSWETGTFNYGYTF
length: 14; J: TRBJ2-7; V: TRBV30; CDR3: CAWSPGQVKYEQYF
length: 12; J: TRBJ1-5; V: TRBV15; CDR3: CATSREGLFQHF
length: 15; J: TRBJ2-3; V: TRBV5-1; CDR3: CASSWTSGRSDTQYF
length: 14; J: TRBJ2-7; V: TRBV18; CDR3: CASSPPKTGGEQYF
length: 15; J: TRBJ2-3; V: TRBV6-5; CDR3: CASSLRGRTADTQYF
length: 13; J: TRBJ2-1; V: TRBV7-9; CDR3: CASSLGGGYEQFF
length: 15; J: TRBJ2-5; V: TRBV7-9; CDR3: CASSSLLGGRETQYF
length: 14; J: TRBJ2-5; V: TRBV9; CDR3: CASSVTGGPETQYF
length: 16; J: TRBJ2-2; V: TRBV6-4; CDR3: CASSALAGGNTGELFF
length: 15; J: TRBJ2-7; V: TRBV4-1; CDR3: CASSQSGTGTYEQYF
length: 17; J: TRBJ2-3; V: TRBV9; CDR3: CASSSPLGSASTDTQYF
length: 16; J: TRBJ2-2; V: TRBV19; CDR3: CASSIGLAERTGELFF
length: 13; J: TRBJ1-2; V: TRBV30; CDR3: CAWSFSKNYGYTF
length: 16; J: TRBJ2-1; V: TRBV5-1; CDR3: CASSLLTGSSYNEQFF
length: 14; J: TRBJ1-2; V: TRBV10-3; CDR3: CAISAGQGNYGYTF
length: 14; J: TRBJ2-5; V: TRBV6-6; CDR3: CASRVAGEKETQYF
length: 15; J: TRBJ2-5; V: TRBV15; CDR3: CATSRDQGMEETQYF
length: 14; J: TRBJ2-3; V: TRBV7-9; CDR3: CASSLPGGVDTQYF
length: 14; J: TRBJ1-1; V: TRBV6-5; CDR3: CASSRTGREAEAFF
length: 18; J: TRBJ1-4; V: TRBV18; CDR3: CASSPLNLNSGIQEKLFF
length: 15; J: TRBJ2-1; V: TRBV15; CDR3: CATSSASGSYNEQFF
length: 16; J: TRBJ1-4; V: TRBV6-1; CDR3: CASSEGGGTAGTKLFF
length: 16; J: TRBJ2-2; V: TRBV28; CDR3: CASRMAGRTNTGELFF